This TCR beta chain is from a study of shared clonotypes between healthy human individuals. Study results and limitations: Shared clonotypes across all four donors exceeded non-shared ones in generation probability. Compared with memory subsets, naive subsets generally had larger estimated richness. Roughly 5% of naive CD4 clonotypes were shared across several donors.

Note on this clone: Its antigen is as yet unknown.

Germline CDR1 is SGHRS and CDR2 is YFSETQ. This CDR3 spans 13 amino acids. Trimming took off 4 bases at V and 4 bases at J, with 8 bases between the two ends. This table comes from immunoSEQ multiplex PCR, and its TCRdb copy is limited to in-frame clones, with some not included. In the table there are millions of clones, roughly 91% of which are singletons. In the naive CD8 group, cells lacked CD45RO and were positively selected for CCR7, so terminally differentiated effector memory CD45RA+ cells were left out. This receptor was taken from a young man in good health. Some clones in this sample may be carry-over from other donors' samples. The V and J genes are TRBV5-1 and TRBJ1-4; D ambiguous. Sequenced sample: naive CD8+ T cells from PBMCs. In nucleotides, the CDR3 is TGCGCCAGCAGCCATGCCCATAATGAAAAACTGTTTTTT. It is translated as CASSHAHNEKLFF.